These T cell receptor beta chains were read from a single sample in a study of beta chain features in type 1 diabetes. Assay used: immunoSEQ multiplex PCR; TCRdb lists only in-frame clones, some missing. The table shows 600,000 or so clones, with around an eighth occurring only once. The sample taken for sequencing was naive CD4+ T cells from blood. The receptors were gathered from a young man with type 1 diabetes. CDR3s include the opening cysteine and the closing phenylalanine or tryptophan. The order of the fields is J gene, V gene, D gene, clone size, CDR3 DNA, CDR3 protein. D genes are given only for firm matches. Only some rows state a clone size, as once, few, many or a class for expanded clones.

J gene: TRBJ1-1; V gene: TRBV29-1; D gene: .; clone size: few; CDR3 DNA: TGCAGCGTTGGAAAAATACTAATGAACACTGAAGCTTTCTTT; CDR3 protein: CSVGKILMNTEAFF
J gene: TRBJ2-1; V gene: TRBV9; D gene: .; clone size: .; CDR3 DNA: TGTGCCAGCAGCCAGAGGCAGGGCCATGAGCAGTTCTTC; CDR3 protein: CASSQRQGHEQFF
J gene: TRBJ2-4; V gene: TRBV30; D gene: .; clone size: few; CDR3 DNA: TGTGCCTGGAGTGAGGTCGCTTACTTACCGAGGAACATTCAGTACTTC; CDR3 protein: CAWSEVAYLPRNIQYF
J gene: TRBJ2-7; V gene: TRBV11-3; D gene: .; clone size: .; CDR3 DNA: TGTGCCAGCAGCTTAGGAAGCGGGCACTCCTACGAGCAGTACTTC; CDR3 protein: CASSLGSGHSYEQYF
J gene: TRBJ2-5; V gene: TRBV5-1; D gene: .; clone size: few; CDR3 DNA: TGCGCCAGCAGCCTTGGGCAGGGGTTCCTCCAAGAGACCCAGTACTTC; CDR3 protein: CASSLGQGFLQETQYF
J gene: TRBJ2-5; V gene: TRBV4-1; D gene: .; clone size: few; CDR3 DNA: TGCGCCAGCAGCCAAGACCGGACAGTTCAAGAGACCCAGTACTTC; CDR3 protein: CASSQDRTVQETQYF
J gene: TRBJ2-1; V gene: TRBV19; D gene: TRBD2; clone size: few; CDR3 DNA: TGTGCCAGTAAGGGACTAGCGGGGCCAAATGAGCAGTTCTTC; CDR3 protein: CASKGLAGPNEQFF
J gene: TRBJ2-7; V gene: TRBV25-1; D gene: .; clone size: few; CDR3 DNA: TGTGCCAGCAGTGAAACGGGGCGGCTATACGAGCAGTACTTC; CDR3 protein: CASSETGRLYEQYF
J gene: TRBJ2-5; V gene: TRBV9; D gene: .; clone size: few; CDR3 DNA: TGTGCCAGCAGCGTAGGGCCGGGCCGTCGGGAGACCCAGTACTTC; CDR3 protein: CASSVGPGRRETQYF
J gene: TRBJ2-3; V gene: TRBV29-1; D gene: .; clone size: few; CDR3 DNA: TGCAGCGTTGGGGACGGCAGCACAGATACGCAGTATTTT; CDR3 protein: CSVGDGSTDTQYF
J gene: TRBJ2-5; V gene: TRBV19; D gene: .; clone size: .; CDR3 DNA: TGTGCCAGTACCGCCCAGTCGGCACAACAAGAGACCCAGTACTTC; CDR3 protein: CASTAQSAQQETQYF
J gene: TRBJ1-1; V gene: TRBV19; D gene: .; clone size: few; CDR3 DNA: TGTGCCAGTACAGTCCGGGACGCTGAAGCTTTCTTT; CDR3 protein: CASTVRDAEAFF
J gene: TRBJ2-5; V gene: TRBV6-6; D gene: TRBD2; clone size: few; CDR3 DNA: TGTGCCAGCAGTCCCGGACTAGCGGGGTACCAAGAGACCCAGTACTTC; CDR3 protein: CASSPGLAGYQETQYF
J gene: TRBJ1-2; V gene: TRBV5-6; D gene: .; clone size: .; CDR3 DNA: TGTGCCAGCAGCTTAGGGGTGGGTAGCTATGGCTACACCTTC; CDR3 protein: CASSLGVGSYGYTF
J gene: TRBJ2-3; V gene: TRBV28; D gene: TRBD2; clone size: .; CDR3 DNA: TGTGCCAGCAGTTTAGGCGCGGGGGGGGGCACAGATACGCAGTATTTT; CDR3 protein: CASSLGAGGGTDTQYF
J gene: TRBJ2-5; V gene: TRBV2; D gene: .; clone size: few; CDR3 DNA: TGTGCCAGCGGGCGGGAGACCCAGTACTTC; CDR3 protein: CASGRETQYF
J gene: TRBJ2-7; V gene: TRBV28; D gene: TRBD2; clone size: few; CDR3 DNA: TGTGCCAGCAGTTTCCTTGCGACTAGCGGGAGCTACGAGCAGTACTTC; CDR3 protein: CASSFLATSGSYEQYF
J gene: TRBJ1-2; V gene: TRBV6-5; D gene: .; clone size: few; CDR3 DNA: TGTGCCAGCAGTTACAGGGGCAGGGTTCAGGACTATGGCTACACCTTC; CDR3 protein: CASSYRGRVQDYGYTF
J gene: TRBJ2-3; V gene: TRBV30; D gene: .; clone size: .; CDR3 DNA: TGTGCCTGGAGTGTCAGGGGGGGCCCAGATACGCAGTATTTT; CDR3 protein: CAWSVRGGPDTQYF
J gene: TRBJ1-2; V gene: TRBV6-5; D gene: TRBD1; clone size: .; CDR3 DNA: TGTGCCAGCAGTTACTCGGAGGGGGCGATCTATGGCTACACCTTC; CDR3 protein: CASSYSEGAIYGYTF
J gene: TRBJ2-7; V gene: TRBV5-1; D gene: .; clone size: few; CDR3 DNA: TGCGCCAGCAGCGGGGCAGTGGAGGACTACGAGCAGTACTTC; CDR3 protein: CASSGAVEDYEQYF
J gene: TRBJ2-3; V gene: TRBV7-9; D gene: TRBD2; clone size: few; CDR3 DNA: TGTGCCAGCGGGGACCGGGAGGACCTGCCGTTT; CDR3 protein: CASGDREDLPF
J gene: TRBJ2-5; V gene: TRBV5-1; D gene: .; clone size: .; CDR3 DNA: TGCGCCAGTAAGCAGCAAGAGACCCAGTACTTC; CDR3 protein: CASKQQETQYF
J gene: TRBJ2-1; V gene: TRBV11-2; D gene: .; clone size: few; CDR3 DNA: TGTGCCAGCAGCCCGCTAGGACAGATGGGGAATGAGCAGTTCTTC; CDR3 protein: CASSPLGQMGNEQFF
J gene: TRBJ2-1; V gene: TRBV7-9; D gene: TRBD2; clone size: few; CDR3 DNA: TGTGCCAGCAGGAACAGAGAGGGACTAGCGGGAGGGCCCGGGAATGAGCAGTTCTTC; CDR3 protein: CASRNREGLAGGPGNEQFF
J gene: TRBJ1-5; V gene: TRBV7-2; D gene: .; clone size: few; CDR3 DNA: TGTGCCAGCAGCTTAGCGGGCAGGGCTGGCAATCAGCCCCAGCATTTT; CDR3 protein: CASSLAGRAGNQPQHF
J gene: TRBJ2-3; V gene: TRBV30; D gene: .; clone size: .; CDR3 DNA: TGTGCCCATTCGGGGGCCCTCGGAGATACGCAGTATTTT; CDR3 protein: CAHSGALGDTQYF
J gene: TRBJ2-7; V gene: TRBV18; D gene: TRBD2; clone size: .; CDR3 DNA: TGTGCCAGCTCACCGCCGCAATTTGCGGGAGCGGGATACGAGCAGTACTTC; CDR3 protein: CASSPPQFAGAGYEQYF
J gene: TRBJ1-2; V gene: TRBV28; D gene: .; clone size: few; CDR3 DNA: TGTGCCAGCAGAAATGGACAGAGGGACTATGGCTACACCTTC; CDR3 protein: CASRNGQRDYGYTF
J gene: TRBJ1-5; V gene: TRBV27; D gene: TRBD1; clone size: once; CDR3 DNA: TGTGCCAGACCGGGACAGGGGATTTATCAGCCCCAGCATTTT; CDR3 protein: CARPGQGIYQPQHF
J gene: TRBJ2-7; V gene: TRBV29-1; D gene: .; clone size: .; CDR3 DNA: TGCAGCGTTGTCCCCATTCGTAGGGGGGGAACCTACGAGCAGTACTTC; CDR3 protein: CSVVPIRRGGTYEQYF
J gene: TRBJ2-1; V gene: TRBV15; D gene: .; clone size: few; CDR3 DNA: TGTGCCACCAGCAGACCCCCGAATGAGCAGTTCTTC; CDR3 protein: CATSRPPNEQFF
J gene: TRBJ1-1; V gene: TRBV10-3; D gene: .; clone size: few; CDR3 DNA: TGTGCCATCAGTGAGAGGCAATTGATACCTGAAGCTTTCTTT; CDR3 protein: CAISERQLIPEAFF
J gene: TRBJ2-5; V gene: TRBV4-2; D gene: TRBD2; clone size: .; CDR3 DNA: TGTGCCAGCAGCCTCCCAGATAGCGGGGGGGGAGAGACCCAGTACTTC; CDR3 protein: CASSLPDSGGGETQYF
J gene: TRBJ2-1; V gene: TRBV15; D gene: TRBD2; clone size: few; CDR3 DNA: TGTGCCACCAGCTTACCCCCGGGGACTACCATCAATGAGCAGTTCTTC; CDR3 protein: CATSLPPGTTINEQFF
J gene: TRBJ2-5; V gene: TRBV5-1; D gene: TRBD2; clone size: .; CDR3 DNA: TGCGCCAGCAGCTTGGTTCCCCGCGGACTAGCGGGGGGGCAGACCCAGTACTTC; CDR3 protein: CASSLVPRGLAGGQTQYF
J gene: TRBJ2-4; V gene: TRBV30; D gene: .; clone size: few; CDR3 DNA: TGTGCCTGGGTGCCCCCGGGAGCCAAAAACATTCAGTACTTC; CDR3 protein: CAWVPPGAKNIQYF
J gene: TRBJ2-2; V gene: TRBV5-1; D gene: .; clone size: few; CDR3 DNA: TGCGCCAGCAGCTTGGCCGCTGCAGGGAACACCGGGGAGCTGTTTTTT; CDR3 protein: CASSLAAAGNTGELFF
J gene: TRBJ2-7; V gene: TRBV2; D gene: TRBD2; clone size: few; CDR3 DNA: TGTGCCAGCCCGGTACTAGCGGGAGGGCCCTCGGTGTGGCACGAGCAGTACTTC; CDR3 protein: CASPVLAGGPSVWHEQYF
J gene: TRBJ2-4; V gene: TRBV29-1; D gene: TRBD1; clone size: few; CDR3 DNA: TGCAGCGTCAGGGGGACCCTCAAGGGGGACATTCAGTACTTC; CDR3 protein: CSVRGTLKGDIQYF